The 30 T cell receptor beta chains in this list originate from one sample, sequenced in a study of CD8+CD57+ T cells in acquired aplastic anemia. The use of genomic DNA as template underpinned the TCR beta VDJ and CDR3 profiling. TCRdb re-called the reads with MiXCR, one entry per CDR3 protein. The sample lists approximately 200,000 distinct CDR3 sequences; roughly half were seen once. The sequenced sample was sorted CD4+, CD8+, or CD8+CD57+ T cells (not recorded which) from PBMCs. These receptors all come from a human donor in good health, serving as a control.

This sequence joins TRBV10-3 and TRBJ2-7; the D call may be TRBD1 or TRBD2 (8 bases each). From germline, CDR1 is ENHRY and CDR2 SYGVKD. The CDR3 loop spans 14 amino acids. Trimming stripped 5 bases from V and 7 bases from J, with 18 bases between. The CDR3 here is CAISPRSGTGEQYF. The CDR3 DNA follows: TGTGCCATCAGTCCGCGTAGCGGGACAGGTGAGCAGTACTTC.

This clonotype was detected many times. CDR3 amino acids: CASSSEWSSGNTIYF. In nucleotides, the CDR3 is TGTGCCAGCTCATCCGAATGGAGCTCTGGAAACACCATATATTTT. This chain connects TRBV11-1 to TRBJ1-3; D is unresolved. The germline V gene encodes CDR1 SGHAT and CDR2 FQDESV (reference sequence). The CDR3 has 15 residues. V shed 8 bases and J shed 0 bases, with 14 bases lying between them.

The chain employs TRBV7-9 and TRBJ1-2, with 8 bases that match TRBD1. V shed 4 bases, J shed 4 bases, and the junction held 8 bases outside the gene matches. The CDR3 totals 15 residues. The V gene's germline CDR1 is SEHNR and CDR2 FQNEAQ (reference sequence). This CDR3 is CASSWGQEVSYGYTF. The CDR3 nucleotides read TGTGCCAGCAGCTGGGGACAGGAGGTTAGCTATGGCTACACCTTC. The whole variable domain, filled in from reference TRBV7-9 and TRBJ1-2, reads DTGVSQNPRHKITKRGQNVTFRCDPISEHNRLYWYRQTLGQGPEFLTYFQNEAQLEKSRLLSDRFSAERPKGSFSTLEIQRTEQGDSAMYLCASSWGQEVSYGYTFGSGTRLTVV.

The chain joins TRBV7-9 to TRBJ1-6; D possibly corresponds to TRBD1 (5 bases). The V end was cut by 5 bases, the J end by 7 bases, with 12 bases between. Germline V gene data show CDR1 as SEHNR and CDR2 as FQNEAQ (reference sequence). There are 14 residues in the CDR3. The CDR3 DNA is TGTGCCAGCAGCCGGGACGGTGACAATTCACCCCTCCACTTT. Amino acids: CASSRDGDNSPLHF. Looking up the rest from reference TRBV7-9 and TRBJ1-6 gives the full variable domain: DTGVSQNPRHKITKRGQNVTFRCDPISEHNRLYWYRQTLGQGPEFLTYFQNEAQLEKSRLLSDRFSAERPKGSFSTLEIQRTEQGDSAMYLCASSRDGDNSPLHFGNGTRLTVT.

Only one count was recorded for this clonotype. The rearrangement uses TRBV9 and TRBJ1-2; 7 bases are shared with TRBD1. The CDR3 has 17 amino acids. The trim removed 0 bases at V and 4 bases at J, leaving 12 bases unmatched. Per the germline V gene, CDR1 is SGDLS and CDR2 is YYNGEE. CDR3 in DNA: TGTGCCAGCAGCGTAGATCGCGGGACAGAGATTCTCTATGGCTACACCTTC. Amino acids: CASSVDRGTEILYGYTF.

This clonotype was found once. This sequence joins TRBV12-3 or TRBV12-4 and TRBJ2-7, with a weak D call TRBD2 (5 bases). Between the trimmed V and J ends, which lost 1 base and 6 bases, there was a span of 10 bases. The CDR3 has 13 residues. The CDR3 nucleotides read TGTGCCAGCAGTTTAGGGCTAGCAAGCGAGCAGTACGTC. Translated, it gives CASSLGLASEQYV.

In the case of this clonotype: A much larger clone sits a single nucleotide away, making a read error possible. The J gene is TRBJ1-2, the V gene TRBV28; D gene ambiguous. Germline V gene sequence: CDR1 MDHEN, CDR2 SYDVKM. CDR3 length: 12 amino acids. The ends were cut back, 10 bases at V and 3 bases at J, with 12 bases in the middle. For the CDR3, the DNA is TGTGCCATCTCACCGCGGGACTATGGCTACACCTTC. This encodes CAISPRDYGYTF.

This clonotype was observed many times. The V and J genes are TRBV18 and TRBJ1-2; D gene ambiguous. V was pared by 2 bases and J by 0 bases, with 4 bases between. Germline-derived CDR1 and CDR2 are KGHSH and LQKENI. The CDR3 loop spans 13 amino acids. CDR3 in amino acids: CASSPTANYGYTF. CDR3 bases: TGTGCCAGCTCACCAACAGCTAACTATGGCTACACCTTC.

The rearrangement joins TRBV24-1 to TRBJ2-1; 11 positions match TRBD2. CDR3 length: 17 residues. V shed 4 bases, J shed 8 bases, and the junction held 12 bases outside the gene matches. Per the germline V gene, CDR1 is KGHDR and CDR2 is SFDVKD. The CDR3 DNA sequence: TGTGCCACCAGTGACCCGACACCTAGCGGGAGGCAGTATGAGCAGTTCTTC. Translation gives CATSDPTPSGRQYEQFF.

This clonotype was counted at least ten times. The chain has TRBV5-6 and TRBJ1-2; TRBD1 matches at 7 bases. The CDR3 sequence is 14 residues long. Germline V gives CDR1 SGHDT, CDR2 YYEEEE. Unmatched junction bases numbered 3, after V lost 2 bases and J lost 2 bases. CDR3 region: CASSFRGQNYGYTF. The CDR3 DNA reads TGTGCCAGCAGCTTCAGGGGACAGAACTATGGCTACACCTTC.

This clonotype came up a few times. V usage is TRBV20-1 and J usage is TRBJ1-2; D is unresolved. Germline V gene lookup returns CDR1 DFQATT and CDR2 SNEGSKA (reference sequence). The V gene lost 0 bases and the J gene lost 8 bases, with 16 bases spanning the gap. CDR3 length: 14 amino acids. CDR3 coding DNA: TGCAGTGCTAGAGATTTTAAGCACGGCCTGGGCTACACCTTC. Translating it yields CSARDFKHGLGYTF.

The rearrangement uses TRBV9 and TRBJ2-3; D is ambiguous. V lost 0 bases and J 1 base, leaving 6 bases between the germline ends. This CDR3 spans 14 amino acids. Germline CDR1 reads SGDLS; CDR2 reads YYNGEE. This CDR3 is CASSVERRTDTQYF. CDR3 bases: TGTGCCAGCAGCGTAGAACGGCGCACAGATACGCAGTATTTT.

This clonotype was seen repeatedly, ten times or more. The chain couples TRBV4-1 to TRBJ2-7; the D gene is possibly TRBD1 (5 bases). CDR3 length equals 11 residues. V gave up 3 bases and J gave up 8 bases, with 8 bases separating them. The germline CDR1 and CDR2 sequences are MGHRA and YSYEKL. The CDR3 sequence is CASSHDRKQYF. The CDR3 bases are TGCGCCAGCAGCCACGACAGAAAGCAGTACTTC.

The rearrangement uses TRBV4-3 and TRBJ1-2; D ambiguous. Trimming left V 0 bases short and J 3 bases short, with 17 bases between. Germline lookup yields CDR1 LGHNA and CDR2 YSLEER. This CDR3 has 17 amino acids. CDR3 loop: CASSQDRLSGGDYGYTF. The CDR3 DNA sequence: TGCGCCAGCAGCCAAGATCGTCTGTCAGGTGGGGACTATGGCTACACCTTC.

This clonotype was counted many times. This CDR3 is CASSYRDEKLFF. The CDR3 coding sequence is TGTGCCAGCAGTTATCGCGATGAAAAACTGTTTTTT. The rearrangement uses TRBV6-6 and TRBJ1-4; D remains ambiguous. V lost 3 bases to trimming and J lost 6 bases, with 5 bases between them. Germline V gene lookup returns CDR1 MNHNY and CDR2 SVGAGI (reference sequence). This CDR3 region has 12 residues.

This chain connects TRBV14 to TRBJ2-7; 8 positions agree with TRBD1. Trimming cost V 5 bases and J 6 bases; bases outside gene matches: 12. The germline V gene encodes CDR1 SGHDN and CDR2 FVKESK. The CDR3 is 15 amino acids. CDR3 sequence (DNA): TGTGCCAGCAGCTACGGCAGGGGGCAAACCCGCGAGCAGTACTTC. Translated: CASSYGRGQTREQYF. Full variable domain (remainder filled in from reference TRBV14 and TRBJ2-7): EAGVTQFPSHSVIEKGQTVTLRCDPISGHDNLYWYRRVMGKEIKFLLHFVKESKQDESGMPNNRFLAERTGGTYSTLKVQPAELEDSGVYFCASSYGRGQTREQYFGPGTRLTVT.

This chain connects TRBV9 to TRBJ1-4; no reliable D call. This CDR3 has 16 amino acids. V lost 1 base and J 8 bases, leaving 18 bases between the germline ends. Per germline, CDR1 SGDLS and CDR2 YYNGEE. The CDR3 DNA reads TGTGCCAGCAGCGTAACCGGTCTAGCGGGCACAGAAAAACTGTTTTTT. Encoded protein: CASSVTGLAGTEKLFF. Using reference TRBV9 and TRBJ1-4 for the parts outside the CDR3, the full variable domain is DSGVTQTPKHLITATGQRVTLRCSPRSGDLSVYWYQQSLDQGLQFLIQYYNGEERAKGNILERFSAQQFPDLHSELNLSSLELGDSALYFCASSVTGLAGTEKLFFGSGTQLSVL.

The chain joins TRBV7-9 to TRBJ2-7; D unclear. The CDR3 has 15 residues. CDR1 and CDR2 from the germline V gene are SEHNR and FQNEAQ (reference sequence). V was clipped by 5 bases and J by 0 bases, with 14 bases between them. CDR3 sequence: CASSLPAVSSYEQYF. In DNA form, the CDR3 reads TGTGCCAGCAGCCTTCCGGCGGTGAGCTCCTACGAGCAGTACTTC.

V usage is TRBV7-2 and J usage is TRBJ1-1; weak D call: TRBD1 (5 bases). The CDR3 length is 15 residues. Trimming pared 3 bases from V and 0 bases from J, leaving 11 bases between. The germline CDR1 and CDR2 sequences are SGHTA and FQGNSA. DNA for the CDR3: TGTGCCAGCAGCTTGACAGTAGCCTTGAACACTGAAGCTTTCTTT. Translated, it gives CASSLTVALNTEAFF.

This clonotype was recorded at least ten times. V is TRBV4-3 and J is TRBJ1-5; 9 bases are shared with TRBD1. Germline trimming cut 0 bases from V and 0 bases from J; bases unmatched to any gene: 9. The CDR3 extends over 19 amino acids. Germline values: CDR1 LGHNA, CDR2 YSLEER. CDR3 coding DNA: TGCGCCAGCAGCCAAGAAATACAGGGGGCTCCTCATAGCAATCAGCCCCAGCATTTT. Translated, it gives CASSQEIQGAPHSNQPQHF.

At least ten counts were recorded for this clonotype. This chain connects TRBV20-1 to TRBJ1-2; 8 bases agree with TRBD1. Germline CDR1 DFQATT, CDR2 SNEGSKA (reference sequence). With V trimmed by 6 bases and J by 3 bases, 9 bases remained unmatched. This CDR3 is 14 amino acids long. The CDR3 protein is CSAPGQGPYYGYTF. As DNA, the CDR3 is TGCAGTGCACCCGGACAGGGCCCCTACTATGGCTACACCTTC.

The chain is built from TRBV18 and TRBJ1-2, with D possibly matching TRBD1 (6 bases). V shed 3 bases and J shed 2 bases, with 10 bases lying between them. The CDR3 length is 14 residues. Germline V gene data show CDR1 as KGHSH and CDR2 as LQKENI. Here the CDR3 reads CASSPGGQNYGYTF. In DNA, the CDR3 is TGTGCCAGCTCACCGGGGGGCCAGAACTATGGCTACACCTTC.

This sequence joins TRBV7-2 and TRBJ2-2, with D tentatively TRBD1 (6 bases). This CDR3 comprises 14 residues. Deletions cut 6 bases from V and 4 bases from J, with 12 bases between. CDR1 is SGHTA and CDR2 is FQGNSA in the germline V gene. CDR3 loop: CASSFTGSTGELFF. DNA for the CDR3: TGTGCCAGCAGTTTCACAGGGAGCACCGGGGAGCTGTTTTTT.

The rearrangement joins TRBV20-1 to TRBJ2-1, with 10 bases aligning to TRBD2. The CDR3 loop spans 15 amino acids. Germline lookup yields CDR1 DFQATT and CDR2 SNEGSKA (reference sequence). V dropped 4 bases and J dropped 4; count of bases not matched to a gene: 7. CDR3 in amino acids: CSATDSSGSYNEQFF. The CDR3 nucleotides are TGCAGTGCTACCGATTCTAGCGGGAGTTACAATGAGCAGTTCTTC.

A remark on this clonotype: A much larger clone is a single base away; this may be a read error. The J gene is TRBJ1-4, the V gene TRBV5-4; D ambiguous. CDR3 length: 15 residues. Germline V gives CDR1 SGHNT, CDR2 YYREEE (reference sequence). Trimming removed 0 bases at V and 0 bases at J, with 6 bases between. The CDR3 bases are TGTGCCAGCAGCTTGGACACTGCAACTAATGAAAAACTGTTTTTT. Encoded protein: CASSLDTATNEKLFF. Looking up the rest from reference TRBV5-4 and TRBJ1-4 gives the full variable domain: ETGVTQSPTHLIKTRGQQVTLRCSSQSGHNTVSWYQQALGQGPQFIFQYYREEENGRGNFPPRFSGLQFPNYSSELNVNALELDDSALYLCASSLDTATNEKLFFGSGTQLSVL.

The chain uses TRBV15 and TRBJ1-6; 8 bases are shared with TRBD1. The CDR3 sequence is 14 residues long. The trim removed 5 bases at V and 10 bases at J, leaving 7 bases unmatched. Per the germline V gene, CDR1 is LNHNV and CDR2 is YYDKDF (reference sequence). The CDR3 DNA reads TGTGCCACCAGCGGACGGACAGGGCTCTCACCCCTCCACTTT. Its protein is CATSGRTGLSPLHF.

There are many counts of this clonotype. The V and J genes are TRBV19 and TRBJ2-7; 7 bases are a match to TRBD1. J gave up 12 bases and V 5 bases, and 13 bases lay outside the gene matches. Germline CDR1 LNHDA, CDR2 SQIVND (reference sequence). The length of the CDR3 is 13 residues. DNA of the CDR3: TGTGCCAGTAGTTTATCACTGGGACAGCCCCCGTACTTC. This gives the protein CASSLSLGQPPYF.

The chain couples TRBV7-9 to TRBJ2-7; 7 nucleotides align to TRBD1. Germline CDR1 and CDR2: SEHNR and FQNEAQ (reference sequence). This CDR3 is 12 amino acids long. With 11 bases clipped from V and 1 base from J, the junction kept 5 bases outside the gene matches. The CDR3 loop is CAGQADSYEQYF. Here the CDR3 DNA reads TGTGCCGGACAGGCAGATTCCTACGAGCAGTACTTC.

This clonotype appeared a few times. The chain has TRBV7-2 and TRBJ1-1; TRBD1 matches at 7 bases. Germline trimming cut 2 bases from V and 5 bases from J; bases unmatched to any gene: 8. This CDR3 is built from 15 residues. The germline gives CDR1 SGHTA, CDR2 FQGNSA. The DNA of the CDR3 is TGTGCCAGCAGCTTATGGGACAGAGGAGGAACTGAAGCTTTCTTT. Residues: CASSLWDRGGTEAFF. The full variable domain, rest sourced from reference TRBV7-2 and TRBJ1-1, is GAGVSQSPSNKVTEKGKDVELRCDPISGHTALYWYRQSLGQGLEFLIYFQGNSAPDKSGLPSDRFSAERTGGSVSTLTIQRTQQEDSAVYLCASSLWDRGGTEAFFGQGTRLTVV.

The V gene is TRBV20-1, the J gene TRBJ1-6; D unresolved. Trimming removed 6 bases at V and 8 bases at J, with 20 bases between. CDR1 is DFQATT and CDR2 is SNEGSKA in the germline V gene (reference sequence). This CDR3 is built from 15 residues. CDR3 DNA: TGCAGTGCCCCCAGATCGACGGTGGAGGATTCACCCCTCCACTTT. Translated: CSAPRSTVEDSPLHF.